The present TCR beta chain was sequenced within a study of blood T cell repertoires in COVID-19. Enrolled through a virtual design, the participants were between about 18 and 89 years of age and came from some 26 US areas. Participant-reported clinical history was the basis for cohort assignment. Germline V lookup: CDR1 SGHVS, CDR2 FQNEAQ. V was trimmed by 2 bases and J by 5 bases, leaving 13 bases between them. This CDR3 region has 15 residues. TCRdb's copy holds only in-frame clones and misses some; the assay was immunoSEQ multiplex PCR. The repertoire holds about 180,000 clones, with about nine tenths as singletons.

The genes are TRBV7-8 and TRBJ2-1; D may be TRBD2 (5 bases). Sequencing input: PBMCs or T cells enriched from blood (not recorded which). The clonotype comes from a woman aged 18-30 years who had recovered from COVID-19. The CDR3 region is CASSLTPAEDNEQFF. The DNA of the CDR3 is TGTGCCAGCAGCTTAACCCCAGCGGAAGACAATGAGCAGTTCTTC.